This T cell receptor beta chain was obtained from a study of OX40 agonist ivuxolimab in advanced cancers. General observations from the study: Both CD4+ and CD8+ T cell populations in blood had undergone clonal expansion by week 6 at 0.1 to 3.0 mg/kg.

Looked up from germline, CDR1 is SGHRS and CDR2 is YFSETQ. The CDR3 has 16 residues. J gave up 3 bases and V 0 bases, and 3 bases lay outside the gene matches. Comments on this clone: Its target is unknown.

Repertoires were generated with immunoSEQ multiplex PCR, while TCRdb's copy carries only in-frame clones and drops some. The sample lists fewer than 75,000 clones, about 88% occurring once. The clonotype originates from an adult with an advanced solid tumor such as melanoma, head and neck, liver or kidney cancer. The chain carries TRBV5-1 and TRBJ2-3; 11 positions match TRBD1. The specimen comprised CD4+ or CD8+ T cells sorted from blood, sampled in a trial of the OX40 agonist ivuxolimab. The CDR3 DNA reads as TGCGCCAGCAGCTTGGCCGGGACAGGGGGGACAGATACGCAGTATTTT. Protein sequence: CASSLAGTGGTDTQYF.